What follows are 13 T cell receptor beta chains derived from one specimen sequenced in a study of regulatory T cells in long-lasting Graves disease. Assembly of TCR beta libraries relied on iRepertoire HTBI primers together with Arm-PCR of CDR3 regions. One entry per CDR3 protein, called by TCRdb with MiXCR from the multiplex PCR reads. The sample holds 650,000 to 700,000 distinct CDR3 sequences, approximately 29% seen once. Time point indicated: persistent/refractory GD, antithyroid drugs over 5 years with positive TRAb. RNA extracted from PBMCs served as the sequencing template. The specimen was peripheral blood mononuclear cells (PBMCs), collected when the disease was refractory, from a patient treated with antithyroid drugs. The receptors were gathered from a female donor with Graves disease.

This clonotype has just a few counts. V and J are TRBV10-3 and TRBJ1-1, with D possibly matching TRBD1 (6 bases). In germline, CDR1 is ENHRY, CDR2 SYGVKD. This CDR3 is built from 12 residues. V gave up 7 bases and J gave up 6 bases, with 12 bases separating them. The CDR3 nucleotides are TGTGCCATCACCACGGAGGGGGCTGAAGCTTTCTTT. This sequence encodes CAITTEGAEAFF.

The table lists this clonotype with a few counts. The chain links TRBV2 to TRBJ2-7, with D possibly being TRBD1 (6 bases). The ends were cut back, 10 bases at V and 1 base at J, with 11 bases in the middle. This CDR3 comprises 12 residues. CDR1 SNHLY and CDR2 FYNNEI come from the germline V gene. In DNA form, the CDR3 reads TGTGCCACCACAGACAGGTCCTACGAGCAGTACTTC. It translates to CATTDRSYEQYF.

The chain is built from TRBV20-1 and TRBJ2-7; D is unresolved. V lost 7 bases and J 0 bases, leaving 13 bases between the germline ends. The CDR3 is 13 residues long. Germline V lookup: CDR1 DFQATT, CDR2 SNEGSKA (reference sequence). The CDR3 here is CSVYTRSSYEQYF. CDR3 sequence (DNA): TGCAGTGTTTACACAAGGAGCTCCTACGAGCAGTACTTC.

This clonotype showed up just a few times. This chain uses TRBV20-1 with TRBJ1-1; D is undetermined. CDR3 size: 13 residues. The germline V gene has CDR1 DFQATT and CDR2 SNEGSKA (reference sequence). Trimming shortened V by 0 bases and J by 9 bases, and 14 bases separated the two germline ends. The CDR3 sequence is CSARDPSPTKAFF. The CDR3 coding sequence is TGCAGTGCTAGAGACCCAAGTCCCACGAAAGCTTTCTTT.

There are many counts of this clonotype. The V call is TRBV2, the J call TRBJ2-2; D is possibly TRBD1 or TRBD2 (5 bases each). This CDR3 spans 16 amino acids. Trimming took off 6 bases at V and 0 bases at J, with 14 bases between the two ends. Germline lookup yields CDR1 SNHLY and CDR2 FYNNEI. CDR3 bases: TGTGCCAGCAGCGCCGAGGGACCCCCGAACACCGGGGAGCTGTTTTTT. Residues: CASSAEGPPNTGELFF.

This clonotype was detected ten times or more. This chain links TRBV2 with TRBJ2-5, with 7 bases matching TRBD2. V shed 6 bases, J shed 2 bases, and the junction held 6 bases outside the gene matches. Germline-derived CDR1 and CDR2 are SNHLY and FYNNEI. This CDR3 comprises 14 residues. The CDR3 here is CASRKASGQETQYF. DNA of the CDR3: TGTGCCAGCAGAAAGGCTAGCGGACAAGAGACCCAGTACTTC.

This clonotype was seen at least ten times. CDR3 in amino acids: CASSLWAGNTEAFF. In DNA, the CDR3 is TGTGCCAGCAGCTTATGGGCAGGGAACACTGAAGCTTTCTTT. The genes are TRBV7-9 and TRBJ1-1; D is undetermined. Trimming removed 2 bases from V and 1 base from J, with 8 bases in between. Germline assignment: CDR1 SEHNR and CDR2 FQNEAQ (reference sequence). This CDR3 has 14 amino acids. Based on the CDR3 plus reference TRBV7-9 and TRBJ1-1, the full variable domain is DTGVSQNPRHKITKRGQNVTFRCDPISEHNRLYWYRQTLGQGPEFLTYFQNEAQLEKSRLLSDRFSAERPKGSFSTLEIQRTEQGDSAMYLCASSLWAGNTEAFFGQGTRLTVV.

The chain has TRBV3-1 and TRBJ2-5; 10 nucleotides match TRBD2. Germline CDR1 LGHDT, CDR2 YNNKEL (reference sequence). V gave up 0 bases and J gave up 5 bases; unmatched junction bases: 6. The CDR3 runs to 16 residues. The CDR3 here is CASSQDLAGVGETQYF. The DNA for the CDR3 is TGTGCCAGCAGCCAAGATCTAGCGGGAGTGGGGGAGACCCAGTACTTC.

This clonotype was counted only a few times. The genes are TRBV15 and TRBJ1-6, with D perhaps TRBD1 (6 bases). The germline gives CDR1 LNHNV, CDR2 YYDKDF (reference sequence). Trimming shortened V by 0 bases and J by 7 bases, and 10 bases separated the two germline ends. The CDR3 runs to 15 residues. CDR3 loop: CATSRDRGSNSPLHF. The CDR3 nucleotides are TGTGCCACCAGCAGAGACAGGGGAAGCAATTCACCCCTCCACTTT.

As DNA, the CDR3 is TGTGCCAGCAGCCCCCTCCCCGGTTGGACCTACGAGCAGTACTTC. Protein product: CASSPLPGWTYEQYF. The chain recombines TRBV7-2 with TRBJ2-7; D unclear. Germline V gives CDR1 SGHTA, CDR2 FQGNSA. The CDR3 sequence is 15 residues long. V was pared by 5 bases and J by 2 bases, with 16 bases between.

The rearrangement joins TRBV10-1 to TRBJ1-1, with D perhaps matching TRBD1 (5 bases). Per germline, CDR1 WNHNN and CDR2 SYGVQD (reference sequence). Trimming shortened V by 3 bases and J by 9 bases, and 14 bases separated the two germline ends. This CDR3 region has 13 residues. The CDR3 spells CASSDGTGSKAFF. The CDR3 DNA sequence: TGCGCCAGCAGTGATGGGACGGGTTCTAAAGCTTTCTTT.

The V call is TRBV9, the J call TRBJ2-7; the match to TRBD2 covers 8 bases. Germline lookup yields CDR1 SGDLS and CDR2 YYNGEE. V lost 2 bases and J lost 3; bases outside the gene matches: 4. CDR3 size: 14 residues. CDR3 in amino acids: CASSVSSGDYEQYF. The CDR3 DNA follows: TGTGCCAGCAGCGTCAGTAGCGGGGACTACGAGCAGTACTTC.

This rearrangement joins TRBV19 to TRBJ1-1; D is possibly TRBD1 (5 bases). The CDR3 runs 12 residues. The V gene's germline CDR1 is LNHDA and CDR2 SQIVND (reference sequence). Trimming took off 4 bases at V and 9 bases at J, with 12 bases between the two ends. CDR3 DNA: TGTGCCAGTAGTACTAGACAGCAACAAGCTTTCTTT. Protein: CASSTRQQQAFF.